These T cell receptor beta chains were read from a single sample in a study of shared clonotypes between healthy human individuals. Using immunoSEQ multiplex PCR, the repertoire was profiled, and TCRdb retains in-frame clones only, with some absent. This sample carries 2 million to 2.5 million clones, about 94% of them seen once, and the ten largest clones take about 0.13%. Sequencing was done on a sample of naive CD4+ T cells sorted from blood. These receptors came from a man in his late teens or twenties in good health. The CDR3 runs from the conserved cysteine through the conserved F or W. A D gene is named only where the DNA matches it firmly. Clone size, where shown, is once, few, many, or a class for clones that have expanded.

DNA | CDR3 | size | J | V | D
TGTGCTAGTGGTTTGGTACGGCAGAACTCCTACGAGCAGTACTTC | CASGLVRQNSYEQYF | - | TRBJ2-7 | TRBV12-5 | -
TGTGCCAGCAGACGGGACAGGGCGATCTACGAGCAGTACTTC | CASRRDRAIYEQYF | - | TRBJ2-7 | TRBV6-6 | TRBD1
TGTGCCAGCAGCGACTCATCGGACGGCTATGGCTACACCTTC | CASSDSSDGYGYTF | - | TRBJ1-2 | TRBV9 | -
TGTGCCAGCAGCTCAGCGGACAGGAGAAAACTGTTTTTT | CASSSADRRKLFF | - | TRBJ1-4 | TRBV7-8 | TRBD1
TGTGCCAGCAGTTACGGGACTAGCTACAGTGAGCAGTTCTTC | CASSYGTSYSEQFF | - | TRBJ2-1 | TRBV9 | TRBD2
TGCAGCGCCATGGGACAGGGAAAGACCCAGTACTTC | CSAMGQGKTQYF | - | TRBJ2-5 | TRBV29-1 | TRBD1
TGTGCCATCAGACCTGCAGGGGGCCCTAACACAGATACGCAGTATTTT | CAIRPAGGPNTDTQYF | - | TRBJ2-3 | TRBV10-3 | TRBD1
TGTGCCACCTCAGCGGGGGGCACAGATACGCAGTATTTT | CATSAGGTDTQYF | once | TRBJ2-3 | TRBV10-3 | TRBD2
TGCGCCAGCAGTGAGGACACCAGACTTGAAGCTTTCTTT | CASSEDTRLEAFF | - | TRBJ1-1 | TRBV10-1 | -
TGCAGCGTTGAACGACAGCAAGAGACCCAGTACTTC | CSVERQQETQYF | - | TRBJ2-5 | TRBV29-1 | -
TGCGCCAGCAGCTTTGGAAGGGGGAGCTCCTACAATGAGCAGTTCTTC | CASSFGRGSSYNEQFF | - | TRBJ2-1 | TRBV5-1 | -
TGCGCCAGCAGCGATCCGCGGCAGGGGGCCTCTGGAAACACCATATATTTT | CASSDPRQGASGNTIYF | - | TRBJ1-3 | TRBV5-1 | TRBD1
TGTGCCTGGAGTGTATCAGGGGGCAAGACCCAGTACTTC | CAWSVSGGKTQYF | - | TRBJ2-5 | TRBV30 | TRBD1
TGCAGTGCTAGACTCTCAGATACGCAGTATTTT | CSARLSDTQYF | - | TRBJ2-3 | TRBV20-1 | -
TGTGCCATCAGTGACTCACGGATAAATGAAAAACTGTTTTTT | CAISDSRINEKLFF | - | TRBJ1-4 | TRBV10-3 | -
TGTGCCATCACAGCGGGCTCCCCGAGGTACGAGCAGTACTTC | CAITAGSPRYEQYF | - | TRBJ2-7 | TRBV10-3 | -
TGCGCCAGCAGCCAAGGGCGTAGCGTGGCTGCAACTAATGAAAAACTGTTTTTT | CASSQGRSVAATNEKLFF | - | TRBJ1-4 | TRBV4-3 | -
TGTGCCAGCAGTCCGGGACTTAGACTCTACGAGCAGTACTTC | CASSPGLRLYEQYF | once | TRBJ2-7 | TRBV2 | -
TGTGCCACCAGCAGAGATCGGCAGGGTACCGCCGAGCAGTACTTC | CATSRDRQGTAEQYF | - | TRBJ2-7 | TRBV15 | -
TGTGCCAGCACTCCAGGGGGTAAACAAGAGACCCAGTACTTC | CASTPGGKQETQYF | - | TRBJ2-5 | TRBV7-2 | TRBD1
TGCGCCAGCAGCCCCCGCCCCGACCCCTACGAGCAGTACTTC | CASSPRPDPYEQYF | - | TRBJ2-7 | TRBV4-3 | -
TGTGCCAGTTTGGGTAGGGATGGGACGAACACTGAAGCTTTCTTT | CASLGRDGTNTEAFF | - | TRBJ1-1 | TRBV6-5 | -
TGTGCCATCCGATCGGTCTCCTACGAGCAGTACTTC | CAIRSVSYEQYF | - | TRBJ2-7 | TRBV10-3 | -
TGTGCCAGCAGTTTAATACAGTCCTATAATTCACCCCTCCACTTT | CASSLIQSYNSPLHF | - | TRBJ1-6 | TRBV6-5 | -
TGTGCCAGCAGCCTAGGAGTAGCGGGAAATGAGCAGTTCTTC | CASSLGVAGNEQFF | - | TRBJ2-1 | TRBV7-2 | TRBD2
TGTGCCAGCAGTTCCTCTACAGGGAACTATGGCTACACCTTC | CASSSSTGNYGYTF | - | TRBJ1-2 | TRBV6-5 | -
TGTGCCAGCAGCCCATCATTCGCCCAAGAGACCCAGTACTTC | CASSPSFAQETQYF | - | TRBJ2-5 | TRBV6-5 | -
TGTGCCAGCAGCCCCGGGACAGGGACCTCCTACGAGCAGTACTTC | CASSPGTGTSYEQYF | - | TRBJ2-7 | TRBV11-2 | TRBD1
TGTGCCAGCAGTGAATATGGGGGGGACAATGAAAAACTGTTTTTT | CASSEYGGDNEKLFF | - | TRBJ1-4 | TRBV25-1 | -
TGTGCCAGCAGTGACCTAATGGGGGATCAGCCCCAGCATTTT | CASSDLMGDQPQHF | once | TRBJ1-5 | TRBV6-1 | -
TGTGCCAGCAGCTTAGCGCTTTGGAGCTCCTACAATGAGCAGTTCTTC | CASSLALWSSYNEQFF | - | TRBJ2-1 | TRBV7-2 | -
TGCGCCAGCAGCCAAGACGGGACTCGTGGTCCGAATGAAAAACTGTTTTTT | CASSQDGTRGPNEKLFF | - | TRBJ1-4 | TRBV4-1 | -
TGTGCCAGCAGTGCGGGCCAGTCTATGAACACTGAAGCTTTCTTT | CASSAGQSMNTEAFF | - | TRBJ1-1 | TRBV6-1 | -
TGCGCCAGCAGGTTGGCAGGGGAGAATTCACCCCTCCACTTT | CASRLAGENSPLHF | - | TRBJ1-6 | TRBV10-2 | -
TGTGCCAGCAGTGACGGTTTCTCCTACGAGCAGTACTTC | CASSDGFSYEQYF | - | TRBJ2-7 | TRBV6-1 | -
TGTGCCAGCAGTGGGGGGGTTTCCACAGATACGCAGTATTTT | CASSGGVSTDTQYF | once | TRBJ2-3 | TRBV6-5 | TRBD2
TGTGCCAGCAGCGTGACCCGCGGGACAGGGCAAGAGACCCAGTACTTC | CASSVTRGTGQETQYF | - | TRBJ2-5 | TRBV5-6 | TRBD1
TGTGCCAGCAGTAGGCTAGCGGGAGGAGGGGAGACCCAGTACTTC | CASSRLAGGGETQYF | - | TRBJ2-5 | TRBV27 | TRBD2
TGTGCCAGCAACCGTGACAGATTCACTGAAGCTTTCTTT | CASNRDRFTEAFF | - | TRBJ1-1 | TRBV7-2 | -
TGCGCCAGCAGTGAGTTGCGGGGGGGCCGTATAGATACGCAGTATTTT | CASSELRGGRIDTQYF | - | TRBJ2-3 | TRBV10-1 | TRBD2
TGTGCCAGCAGCCGCGATATCCGGGAAGCTTTCTTT | CASSRDIREAFF | - | TRBJ1-1 | TRBV6-1 | -
TGTGCCAGCAGTGGACAGGGAACGGGGGAGCAGTACTTC | CASSGQGTGEQYF | - | TRBJ2-7 | TRBV2 | TRBD1